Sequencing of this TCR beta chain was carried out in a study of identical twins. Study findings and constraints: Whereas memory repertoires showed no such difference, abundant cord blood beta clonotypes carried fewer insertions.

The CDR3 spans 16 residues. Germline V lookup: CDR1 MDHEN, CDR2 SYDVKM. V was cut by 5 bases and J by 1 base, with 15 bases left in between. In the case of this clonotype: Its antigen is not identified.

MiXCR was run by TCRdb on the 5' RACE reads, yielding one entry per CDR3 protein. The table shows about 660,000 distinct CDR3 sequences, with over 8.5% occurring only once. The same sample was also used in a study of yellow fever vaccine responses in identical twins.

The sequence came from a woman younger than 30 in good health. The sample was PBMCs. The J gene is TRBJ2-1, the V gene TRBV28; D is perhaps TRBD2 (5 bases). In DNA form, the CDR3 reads TGTGCCAGCAGTCCGATAGGACTGGGATCCTACAATGAGCAGTTCTTC. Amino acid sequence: CASSPIGLGSYNEQFF.